This TCR beta chain was recovered during a study of cytomegalovirus exposure and HLA in healthy donors. Whole-study results and caveats: Apart from CMV serostatus, no immune exposure information was available.

A word on this clone: Antigen specificity is unknown.

PCR used 60 Vbeta primers and 13 Jbeta primers. Sequencing was performed with immunoSEQ multiplex PCR; in TCRdb, only in-frame clones are kept and a portion is missing. The profile shows approximately 190,000 clones, roughly 74% of them singletons. The specimen sequenced was PBMCs. This TCR was sampled from a woman aged 30 to 39 in good health and CMV-seropositive.

This CDR3 reads CAASMTLLRAFF. The CDR3 nucleotides are TGTGCCGCTTCGATGACGCTTTTGAGGGCTTTCTTT. The gene calls are TRBV30 and TRBJ1-1, with D hard to call. Trimming removed 8 bases at V and 11 bases at J, with 21 bases between. The germline V gene has CDR1 GTSNPN and CDR2 SVGIG (reference sequence). There are 12 residues in the CDR3.